Below, 9 T cell receptor beta chains from the same sample are listed, as sequenced in a study of Graves' ophthalmopathy and Graves' hyperthyroidism. CDR3 regions of TCR beta were amplified from RNA transcripts. Second-round multiplex PCR came after a first-round RT-PCR that employed HTBI primers. TCRdb re-called the multiplex PCR reads through MiXCR, storing one row per CDR3 protein. Among 350,000 to 450,000 distinct CDR3 sequences, 15% to 20% were seen once, and the ten largest hold 1.5% to 2%. The sample taken for sequencing was peripheral blood. The receptors originated from a woman aged 18-29 years with Graves' ophthalmopathy.

This clonotype has at least ten counts. This chain uses TRBV29-1 with TRBJ1-1; 11 bases agree with TRBD1. In germline, CDR1 is SQVTM, CDR2 ANQGSEA. V dropped 4 bases and J dropped 5; count of bases not matched to a gene: 6. The CDR3 contains 14 residues. The CDR3 nucleotides are TGCAGCGTTGGCGGGACAGGGGGTTGGACTGAAGCTTTCTTT. Protein sequence: CSVGGTGGWTEAFF.

This clonotype was observed at least ten times. The chain carries TRBV19 and TRBJ1-5, with D perhaps TRBD1 (5 bases). Trimming left V 5 bases short and J 0 bases short, with 17 bases between. In germline, CDR1 is LNHDA, CDR2 SQIVND (reference sequence). There are 17 residues in the CDR3. As DNA, the CDR3 is TGTGCCAGTAGTTTAGGGGCGGCTACCTATAGCAATCAGCCCCAGCATTTT. Translation: CASSLGAATYSNQPQHF.

There are many counts of this clonotype. The chain joins TRBV28 to TRBJ2-6; D is ambiguous. This CDR3 is built from 18 residues. The germline CDR1 and CDR2 sequences are MDHEN and SYDVKM. Between the trimmed V and J ends, which lost 4 bases and 0 bases, there was a span of 16 bases. In nucleotides, the CDR3 is TGTGCCAGCAGTTCGCCCTTGGGCCCAACCTCTGGGGCCAACGTCCTGACTTTC. Protein sequence: CASSSPLGPTSGANVLTF. Using reference TRBV28 and TRBJ2-6 for the parts outside the CDR3, the full variable domain is DVKVTQSSRYLVKRTGEKVFLECVQDMDHENMFWYRQDPGLGLRLIYFSYDVKMKEKGDIPEGYSVSREKKERFSLILESASTNQTSMYLCASSSPLGPTSGANVLTFGAGSRLTVL.

This clonotype was seen ten or more times. V usage is TRBV6-1 and J usage is TRBJ1-1; D uncertain. The germline V and J ends were trimmed by 8 bases and 2 bases, with 15 bases remaining between them. CDR1 and CDR2 (germline): MNHNS, SASEGT. The CDR3 spans 14 residues. The CDR3 nucleotides are TGTGCCAGCTTAGCCGACGGCCTTAACACTGAAGCTTTCTTT. It yields the protein CASLADGLNTEAFF.

This clonotype was seen ten or more times. V usage is TRBV28 and J usage is TRBJ1-1; D not certain. Per germline, CDR1 MDHEN and CDR2 SYDVKM. The ends were cut back, 9 bases at V and 0 bases at J, with 11 bases in the middle. The CDR3 loop spans 13 amino acids. CDR3 DNA sequence: TGTGCCAGTCTACTCTACTTGAACACTGAAGCTTTCTTT. It is translated as CASLLYLNTEAFF.

In this sample, this clonotype turned up a few times. V and J are TRBV6-1 and TRBJ1-2, with a possible D match to TRBD1 (5 bases). The germline V and J ends were trimmed by 2 bases and 7 bases, with 11 bases remaining between them. CDR3 length: 13 residues. Germline V gene sequence: CDR1 MNHNS, CDR2 SASEGT. For the CDR3, the DNA is TGTGCCAGCAGTGAAAGGACACCAACTGGCTACACCTTC. Protein product: CASSERTPTGYTF.

The chain links TRBV28 to TRBJ2-5; D is perhaps TRBD2 (6 bases). V dropped 8 bases and J dropped 5 bases, with 21 bases sitting between them. The germline CDR1 and CDR2 sequences are MDHEN and SYDVKM. The CDR3 is made up of 15 amino acids. CDR3 protein: CASRPEAGLGETQYF. CDR3 DNA sequence: TGTGCCAGCCGGCCCGAGGCGGGGCTGGGGGAGACCCAGTACTTC.

The V call is TRBV6-5, the J call TRBJ2-7; D may be TRBD1 (6 bases). The germline V gene has CDR1 MNHEY and CDR2 SVGAGI. This CDR3 is 16 amino acids long. V lost 6 bases and J 0 bases, leaving 18 bases between the germline ends. CDR3 in DNA: TGTGCCAGCAGATTAAACAGGGCACGGTCCTCCTACGAGCAGTACTTC. Protein: CASRLNRARSSYEQYF.

This chain joins TRBV27 and TRBJ1-1, with D possibly TRBD1 on 5 matching bases. The CDR3 runs to 13 residues. V was clipped by 10 bases and J by 4 bases, with 16 bases between them. Germline loops: CDR1 MNHEY, CDR2 SMNVEV (reference sequence). The CDR3 region has the DNA TGTGCCACCTGGGGCACTTTGGGCACTGAAGCTTTCTTT. Translation gives CATWGTLGTEAFF.